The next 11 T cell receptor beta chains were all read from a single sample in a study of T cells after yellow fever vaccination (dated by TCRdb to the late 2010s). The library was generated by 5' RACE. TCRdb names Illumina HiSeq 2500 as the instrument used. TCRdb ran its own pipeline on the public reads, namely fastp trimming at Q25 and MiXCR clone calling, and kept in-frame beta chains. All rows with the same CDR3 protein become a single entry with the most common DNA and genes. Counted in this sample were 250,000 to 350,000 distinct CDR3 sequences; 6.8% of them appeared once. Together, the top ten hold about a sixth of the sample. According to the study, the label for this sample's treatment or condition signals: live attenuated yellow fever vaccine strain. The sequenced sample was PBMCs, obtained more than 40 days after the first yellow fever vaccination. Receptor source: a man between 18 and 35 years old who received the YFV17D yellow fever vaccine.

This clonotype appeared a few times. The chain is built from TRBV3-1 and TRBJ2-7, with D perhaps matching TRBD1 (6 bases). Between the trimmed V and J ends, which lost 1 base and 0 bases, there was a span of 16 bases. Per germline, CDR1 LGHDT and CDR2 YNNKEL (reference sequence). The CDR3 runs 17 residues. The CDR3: CASSQGGRGTFSYEQYF. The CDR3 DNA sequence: TGTGCCAGCAGCCAAGGGGGCAGGGGTACCTTCTCCTACGAGCAGTACTTC.

Here the CDR3 reads CASSDGLAGAPPYNEQFF. DNA of the CDR3: TGTGCCAGCAGTGACGGACTAGCGGGGGCCCCCCCCTACAATGAGCAGTTCTTC. The chain uses TRBV7-3 and TRBJ2-1, with 13 bases identical to TRBD2. This CDR3 is built from 18 residues. V lost 6 bases and J lost 2; bases outside the gene matches: 10. The germline CDR1 and CDR2 sequences are SGHTA and FQGTGA.

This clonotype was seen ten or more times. CDR3 sequence reads: CASSLIVDNEQFF. As DNA, the CDR3 is TGTGCCAGCAGTTTGATCGTGGACAATGAGCAGTTCTTC. This chain uses TRBV12-3 or TRBV12-4 with TRBJ2-1; D unclear. V was shortened by 3 bases and J by 5 bases, with 8 bases between the two germline ends. The CDR3 extends over 13 amino acids.

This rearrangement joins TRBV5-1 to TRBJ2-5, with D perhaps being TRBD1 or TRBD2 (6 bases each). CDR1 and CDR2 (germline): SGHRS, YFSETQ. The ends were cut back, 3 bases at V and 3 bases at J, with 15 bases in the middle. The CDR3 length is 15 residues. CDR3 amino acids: CASSWNPGAKETQYF. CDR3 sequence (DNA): TGCGCCAGCAGCTGGAACCCGGGGGCTAAAGAGACCCAGTACTTC. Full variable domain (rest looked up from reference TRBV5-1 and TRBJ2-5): KAGVTQTPRYLIKTRGQQVTLSCSPISGHRSVSWYQQTPGQGLQFLFEYFSETQRNKGNFPGRFSGRQFSNSRSEMNVSTLELGDSALYLCASSWNPGAKETQYFGPGTRLLVL.

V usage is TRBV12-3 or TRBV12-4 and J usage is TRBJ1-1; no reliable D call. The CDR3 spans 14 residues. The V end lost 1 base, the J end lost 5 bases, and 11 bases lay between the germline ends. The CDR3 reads CASSLDRGRTEAFF. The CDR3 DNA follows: TGTGCCAGCAGTTTAGATAGAGGGCGAACTGAAGCTTTCTTT.

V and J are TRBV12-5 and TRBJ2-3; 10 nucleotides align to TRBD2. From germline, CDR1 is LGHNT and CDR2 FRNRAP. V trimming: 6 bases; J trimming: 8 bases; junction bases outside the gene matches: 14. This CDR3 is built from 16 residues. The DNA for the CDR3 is TGTGCTAGTGGCTCCCCCCGGCTAGCGGGGGTGGGTACGCAGTATTTT. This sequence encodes CASGSPRLAGVGTQYF.

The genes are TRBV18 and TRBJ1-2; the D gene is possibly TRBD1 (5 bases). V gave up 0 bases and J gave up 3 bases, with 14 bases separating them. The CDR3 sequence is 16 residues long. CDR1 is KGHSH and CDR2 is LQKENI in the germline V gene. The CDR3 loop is CASSPPSRADYYGYTF. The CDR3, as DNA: TGTGCCAGCTCACCACCAAGCAGGGCAGACTACTATGGCTACACCTTC.

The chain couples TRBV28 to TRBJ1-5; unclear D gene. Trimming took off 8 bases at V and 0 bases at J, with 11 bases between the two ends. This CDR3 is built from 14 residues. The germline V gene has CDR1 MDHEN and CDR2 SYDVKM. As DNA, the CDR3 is TGTGCCAGCGGACTCCTGAGTAGCAATCAGCCCCAGCATTTT. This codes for CASGLLSSNQPQHF.

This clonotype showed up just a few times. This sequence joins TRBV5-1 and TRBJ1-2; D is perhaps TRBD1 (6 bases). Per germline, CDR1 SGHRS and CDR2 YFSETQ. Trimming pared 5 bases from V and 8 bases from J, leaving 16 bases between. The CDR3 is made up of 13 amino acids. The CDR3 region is CASRQGSGVGYTF. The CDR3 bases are TGCGCCAGCAGACAGGGTAGTGGTGTAGGCTACACCTTC.

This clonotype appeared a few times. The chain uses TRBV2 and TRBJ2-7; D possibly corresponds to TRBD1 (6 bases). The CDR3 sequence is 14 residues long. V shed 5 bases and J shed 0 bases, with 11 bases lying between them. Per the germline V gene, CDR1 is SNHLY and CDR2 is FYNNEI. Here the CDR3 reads CASSFRGHSYEQYV. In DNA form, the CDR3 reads TGTGCCAGCAGTTTCAGGGGTCACTCCTACGAGCAGTACGTC.

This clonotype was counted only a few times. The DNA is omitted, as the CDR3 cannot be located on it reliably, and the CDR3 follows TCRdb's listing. The CDR3 reads CCASRTSGDTQETQYF. V and J are TRBV20-1 and TRBJ2-5; no DNA check was done on the table's D call, TRBD2. The CDR3 extends over 16 residues, inclusive of both ends. From germline, CDR1 is DFQATT and CDR2 SNEGSKA (reference sequence).